Here is one TCR beta chain with its context. There are a few counts of this clone. It has no known antigen specificity. The record has no base qualities; no much larger clone is one base away. Reading from cysteine to phenylalanine, the CDR3 counts 13 amino acids. The only DNA kept is the CDR3, 39 bases in frame from the first base. The germline V gene (reference sequence) specifies MNHNY as CDR1 and SVGAGI as CDR2. Trimmed from V: 5 bases; trimmed from J: 1 base; junction bases lacking a gene match: 2. TCR CDR3 regions were amplified from genomic DNA by multiplex PCR using the deep immunoSEQ assay. For each cell subset, the extracted genomic DNA was distributed evenly across all wells of several immunoSEQ 96-well plates, and each plate served as one replicate. For sorted subsets, roughly 200 ng of genomic DNA, equivalent to about 30,000 T cell genomes, went into each replicate PCR. Purified libraries were measured with a Qubit 3.0 fluorometer, size-checked on a Bioanalyzer 2100, and measured again with the KAPA Library Quantification kit. A separate single-read 150-cycle Illumina NextSeq 550 flow cell was used to sequence each immunoSEQ 96-well plate. As for the original processing: Because the immunoSEQ output held only junctional sequences and lacked quality scores, the filtering could not match the filtering applied to full-length reads. To assign V/J genes and CDR3, sequences were annotated against IMGT germline references using PyIR, a Python wrapper for IgBLAST v1.9. Any read was removed if the V/J assignment was weak (E-value above 1e-6), the CDR3 was missing, or the read contained stop codons, out-of-frame junctions, or ambiguous translated residues. A V3J clonotype was defined by an identical inferred V gene, J gene, and CDR3 amino acid sequence. The percentage overlap between two repertoires was calculated by dividing the number of shared unique clonotypes by the size of the smaller repertoire. Three approaches were used to assess repertoire richness: RTK rarefaction, the Chao1 estimator, and Recon v2.1 estimates of unobserved clonotypes. Generation probabilities for all TCRbeta clonotypes obtained by the gDNA method from a few donors were computed using OLGA. Drawn from immuneACCESS, this table holds only the in-frame rearrangements with V and J called that TCRdb kept. Clones are partly lost; checked studies trace under half to an unresolved V gene and leave the rest unexplained. The D gene and trimming were derived from the DNA, and the V and J assignments and clone size from that table. The sample table contains more than 2 million clones; only one count was recorded for just under 95% of them. Of the sample, 0.9% to 1.4% falls within the top ten clones.

This record comes from a study of shared clonotypes between healthy human individuals (dated by TCRdb to the early 2020s). Turning to the overall study: The cohort included three men and a couple of women between 18 and 49 years of age. Per donor, three plates each were used for CD4 naive and CD4 memory, two for CD8 naive, and one for CD8 memory. To estimate repertoire size and how much clonotype sharing occurs between individuals, the study deeply sequenced the blood TCR repertoires of roughly 5 healthy adults. To increase sequencing depth and limit assay-specific biases, different laboratories used diverse techniques to prepare libraries and sequence TCR repertoires. Each donor's leukapheresis produced roughly between roughly 0.9 and 9 billion PBMCs.

What the authors observed across the whole study: When a few donors were compared, the shared fraction of clonotypes was around 5% for naive CD4, approximately 3.3% for naive CD8, 2.3% for memory CD4, and 0.4% for memory CD8. Sampling was restricted to blood, and TCR repertoires in tissue are likely to differ from TCR repertoires in blood. Pairwise subsampling led to the expectation that sequencing depth would affect the degree of clonotype sharing among donors. The genetic and exposure-history diversity represented was limited by the small number of donors. Compared with non-shared clonotypes, clonotypes shared by all four sorted-subset donors had higher generation probabilities. Naive subsets generally had larger estimated clonotype richness than memory subsets. Incomplete sequencing was indicated by rarefaction of sorted-subset datasets, despite the large sequencing depth.

CD8 naive samples consisted of CD45RO-negative cells that were positively selected for CCR7, yielding a CD45RA+CCR7+ population without TemRA cells. Donors were healthy HIV-negative adults with no recently reported acute infections or vaccinations. Only Caucasian adults living in Nashville, Tennessee, USA were represented among the donors. After blood collection by leukapheresis, PBMCs were isolated using Ficoll-Histopaque density gradient centrifugation and then cryopreserved in the vapor phase of liquid nitrogen. Purity and quantity of every magnetically sorted T cell population were checked by analytical flow cytometry. Genomic DNA was isolated from each sorted fraction and quantified by UV absorbance on a Nanodrop 2000c.

Sequences were obtained from naive CD8+ T cells sorted from blood. Reading the label with the study, this specimen's cell subset or site is: CD45RA+CCR7+. This TCR came from a man aged 18 to 35 in good health. The V gene is TRBV6-6 and the J gene is TRBJ2-7, with 7 middle bases fitting TRBD2. CDR3 region: CASSHSGSYEQYF. The DNA reads as follows: TGTGCCAGCAGTCATAGCGGGTCCTACGAGCAGTACTTC.